Shown below are 25 T cell receptor beta chains from a single sample sequenced in a study of blood T cell repertoires in COVID-19 (dated by TCRdb to about 2020). Preparation of the library involved the immunoSEQ multiplex PCR assay. TCRdb obtained this table from immuneACCESS and retained in-frame rearrangements with V and J assigned. These tables miss some clones; where compared with another copy, unresolved V genes account for less than half of the shortfall, and the remainder is unexplained. This sample is represented by about 96,000 clones; 80% to 90% of them were singletons. The top ten hold around 3.9% of the sample. The sequenced material came from peripheral blood. The receptors stem from a human donor with COVID-19, enrolled during active disease. The donor label of this sample is uncertain.

The J gene is TRBJ1-2, the V gene TRBV7-2; 9 bases are a match to TRBD1. With 8 bases clipped from V and 6 bases from J, the junction kept 7 bases outside the gene matches. The germline V gene encodes CDR1 SGHTA and CDR2 FQGNSA. This CDR3 has 13 residues. The CDR3, as DNA: TGTGCCAGCGCGGGGGACAGGGCAAATGGCTACACCTTC. Its translation: CASAGDRANGYTF.

V and J are TRBV11-2 and TRBJ1-2; D unclear. Trimming took 6 bases from V and 4 from J, leaving 21 bases between them. The germline V gene encodes CDR1 SGHAT and CDR2 FQNNGV. The CDR3 covers 16 residues. CDR3 protein: CASRGLGVLWSYGYTF. CDR3 in DNA: TGTGCCAGCAGAGGACTGGGCGTTCTTTGGAGCTATGGCTACACCTTC. The full variable domain, with the rest looked up from reference TRBV11-2 and TRBJ1-2, is EAGVAQSPRYKIIEKRQSVAFWCNPISGHATLYWYQQILGQGPKLLIQFQNNGVVDDSQLPKDRFSAERLKGVDSTLKIQPAKLEDSAVYLCASRGLGVLWSYGYTFGSGTRLTVV.

This chain joins TRBV5-1 and TRBJ1-3; D not resolved. Germline assignment: CDR1 SGHRS and CDR2 YFSETQ. Trimming took off 4 bases at V and 0 bases at J, with 17 bases between the two ends. This CDR3 has 17 residues. The CDR3 is CASSKGGSDLSGNTIYF. In DNA, the CDR3 is TGCGCCAGCAGCAAGGGAGGCAGCGACCTCTCTGGAAACACCATATATTTT.

This chain uses TRBV10-1 with TRBJ1-1; TRBD1 might be the D (6 bases). Germline CDR1 is WNHNN and CDR2 is SYGVQD (reference sequence). The V and J ends lost 5 bases and 8 bases respectively, with 12 bases between them. CDR3 length equals 12 residues. The CDR3 loop reads CASSPTTGEAFF. CDR3 in DNA: TGCGCCAGCAGTCCGACGACAGGCGAAGCTTTCTTT.

The V call is TRBV12-3 or TRBV12-4, the J call TRBJ2-7; D is uncertain. The germline V and J ends were trimmed by 5 bases and 6 bases, with 14 bases remaining between them. The CDR3 consists of 13 residues. The CDR3 region has the DNA TGTGCCAGCAGTCGAATTCAGGATGCCGAGCAGTACTTC. This codes for CASSRIQDAEQYF.

The V gene is TRBV5-4, the J gene TRBJ2-7; 7 bases are shared with TRBD2. V lost 6 bases to trimming and J lost 7 bases; unmatched junction nucleotides: 13. The CDR3 is 14 residues long. The germline CDR1 and CDR2 sequences are SGHNT and YYREEE (reference sequence). The CDR3 sequence: CASTPSGRREEQYF. As DNA, the CDR3 is TGTGCCAGCACCCCCTCGGGCCGGCGGGAGGAGCAGTACTTC.

The J gene is TRBJ1-1, the V gene TRBV18; 7 positions match TRBD1. Germline assignment: CDR1 KGHSH and CDR2 LQKENI. This CDR3 region has 15 residues. After removal of 4 bases from V and 1 base from J, the junction contained 6 bases not matched to a gene. The CDR3 spells CASSHSTGENTEAFF. CDR3 bases: TGTGCCAGCTCACACTCCACAGGGGAGAACACTGAAGCTTTCTTT.

This rearrangement joins TRBV29-1 to TRBJ2-3, with TRBD2 matching 9 bases. The V gene end was trimmed by 7 bases and the J gene end by 2 bases; junction bases not matched to a gene: 4. This CDR3 spans 13 amino acids. Per germline, CDR1 SQVTM and CDR2 ANQGSEA. The CDR3 DNA sequence: TGCAGCGCCGGCGGGGGGGACACAGATACGCAGTATTTT. Translating gives CSAGGGDTDTQYF.

About this clone itself: At one boundary the junction diverges from the germline segment, which might be a read error. In the same sample, other DNA sequences code for this CDR3. The chain joins TRBV19 to TRBJ1-5; the D gene is possibly TRBD1 (6 bases). CDR1 and CDR2 from the germline V gene are LNHDA and SQIVND (reference sequence). CDR3 length: 14 residues. The CDR3 DNA sequence: TGTGCTAGTAGTATAGGGGACAACAATCAGCCCCAGCATTTT. Encoded protein: CASSIGDNNQPQHF.

The chain links TRBV5-1 to TRBJ1-4; 8 positions match TRBD1. The CDR3 sequence is 14 residues long. V trimming: 3 bases; J trimming: 7 bases; junction bases outside the gene matches: 5. CDR1 is SGHRS and CDR2 is YFSETQ in the germline V gene. CDR3 amino acids: CASSYGQGAEKLFF. For the CDR3, the DNA is TGCGCCAGCAGCTACGGACAGGGAGCTGAAAAACTGTTTTTT.

This sequence joins TRBV7-9 and TRBJ2-2; 8 nucleotides align to TRBD1. The junction had 7 bases not matched to a gene; V was cut back by 9 bases and J by 4 bases. CDR1 is SEHNR and CDR2 is FQNEAQ in the germline V gene (reference sequence). The CDR3 covers 14 residues. The CDR3 loop is CARTRGQGTGELFF. CDR3 nucleotides: TGTGCCAGAACCAGGGGGCAAGGCACCGGGGAGCTGTTTTTT.

The J gene is TRBJ2-1, the V gene TRBV7-2, with D tentatively TRBD2 (7 bases). V dropped 1 base and J dropped 10 bases, with 17 bases sitting between them. Looked up from germline, CDR1 is SGHTA and CDR2 is FQGNSA. This CDR3 is 15 amino acids long. The CDR3 DNA reads TGTGCCAGCAGCTTAGGTTGGGGGGGGCTTCGAGAGCAGTTCTTC. It is translated as CASSLGWGGLREQFF.

The chain uses TRBV9 and TRBJ2-5; 11 nucleotides align to TRBD2. Germline V CDR1 and CDR2: SGDLS, YYNGEE. With 4 bases clipped from V and 2 bases from J, the junction kept 4 bases outside the gene matches. This CDR3 has 15 residues. The DNA for the CDR3 is TGTGCCAGCAGCCCTCGACTAGCGGGGCAAGAGACCCAGTACTTC. Translation: CASSPRLAGQETQYF.

DNA of the CDR3: TGTGCCAGCAGGCTACAGGGACTAGTCCCTATGGGCTACACCTTC. It yields the protein CASRLQGLVPMGYTF. The J gene is TRBJ1-2, the V gene TRBV2; a weak D match, TRBD1 (6 bases). This CDR3 spans 15 amino acids. V was pared by 6 bases and J by 8 bases, with 22 bases between. CDR1 and CDR2 (germline): SNHLY, FYNNEI.

The V gene is TRBV19, the J gene TRBJ2-7; D remains unclear. Trimming shortened V by 5 bases and J by 0 bases, and 8 bases separated the two germline ends. The CDR3 sequence is 13 residues long. Germline values: CDR1 LNHDA, CDR2 SQIVND (reference sequence). This CDR3 reads CASSPQASYEQYF. CDR3 sequence (DNA): TGTGCCAGTAGTCCCCAGGCCTCCTACGAGCAGTACTTC. Variable domain in full (rest from reference TRBV19 and TRBJ2-7): DGGITQSPKYLFRKEGQNVTLSCEQNLNHDAMYWYRQDPGQGLRLIYYSQIVNDFQKGDIAEGYSVSREKKESFPLTVTSAQKNPTAFYLCASSPQASYEQYFGPGTRLTVT.

The J gene is TRBJ2-7, the V gene TRBV9, with 11 bases matching TRBD2. The germline gives CDR1 SGDLS, CDR2 YYNGEE. CDR3 size: 16 residues. The ends lost 4 bases at V and 2 bases at J; junction bases unmatched: 8. The CDR3: CASSPGQTSGTYEQYF. CDR3 bases: TGTGCCAGCAGCCCTGGCCAGACTAGCGGGACCTACGAGCAGTACTTC.

The chain is built from TRBV3-1 (or the pseudogene TRBV3-2) and TRBJ1-1, with D possibly being TRBD1 (5 bases). V dropped 0 bases and J dropped 4 bases, with 12 bases sitting between them. Germline V lookup: CDR1 LGHDT, CDR2 YNNKEL (reference sequence). CDR3 size: 15 residues. In nucleotides, the CDR3 is TGTGCCAGCAGCCAAGATCCTAGGGGTGGCACTGAAGCTTTCTTT. It translates to CASSQDPRGGTEAFF.

The rearrangement joins TRBV25-1 to TRBJ2-1, with a tentative D call TRBD2 (6 bases). Germline CDR1 MGHDK, CDR2 SYGVNS. Trimming took off 4 bases at V and 0 bases at J, with 19 bases between the two ends. CDR3 length: 18 amino acids. The CDR3 DNA follows: TGTGCCAGCAGTGGATCCCGGGACTTGTCGAGCTCCTACAATGAGCAGTTCTTC. Translated: CASSGSRDLSSSYNEQFF.

The CDR3 DNA follows: TGTGCCAGCTCAAACACAGGGTTCTCCTACAATGAGCAGTTCTTC. It yields the protein CASSNTGFSYNEQFF. V and J are TRBV18 and TRBJ2-1; a possible D gene is TRBD1 (6 bases). V dropped 5 bases and J dropped 0 bases, with 11 bases sitting between them. There are 15 residues in the CDR3. The germline CDR1 and CDR2 sequences are KGHSH and LQKENI.

The chain combines TRBV5-6 with TRBJ1-1, with D tentatively TRBD1 (6 bases). Between the trimmed V and J ends, which lost 6 bases and 7 bases, there was a span of 10 bases. This CDR3 is 11 amino acids long. Germline V CDR1 and CDR2: SGHDT, YYEEEE. CDR3 in DNA: TGTGCCAGCACTAAACAGGGTGAAGCTTTCTTT. The encoded protein is CASTKQGEAFF.

This chain uses TRBV18 with TRBJ2-1; 7 bases align to TRBD2. The CDR3 has 14 residues. The V gene end was trimmed by 2 bases and the J gene end by 6 bases; junction bases not matched to a gene: 4. Germline V lookup: CDR1 KGHSH, CDR2 LQKENI. CDR3 coding DNA: TGTGCCAGCTCACCAATGGGCGGGGGCAATGAGCAGTTCTTC. Translation: CASSPMGGGNEQFF.

V is TRBV6-6 and J is TRBJ1-5, with TRBD1 as a possible D gene (5 bases). Deletions cut 5 bases from V and 9 bases from J, with 17 bases between. CDR3 length: 14 amino acids. The germline gives CDR1 MNHNY, CDR2 SVGAGI (reference sequence). This chain's CDR3 is CASSPTSGGRPQHF. CDR3 DNA: TGTGCCAGCAGTCCCACGTCGGGGGGTAGGCCCCAGCATTTT.

The chain has TRBV5-6 and TRBJ1-5, with no clear D. V was clipped by 6 bases and J by 7 bases, with 17 bases between them. Germline V gives CDR1 SGHDT, CDR2 YYEEEE. This CDR3 region has 14 residues. This CDR3 is CASTSGRVRQPQHF. CDR3 nucleotides: TGTGCCAGCACCTCCGGGAGGGTCCGACAGCCCCAGCATTTT.

The rearrangement uses TRBV3-1 (or the pseudogene TRBV3-2) and TRBJ1-3, with D tentatively TRBD1 (6 bases). V was pared by 2 bases and J by 4 bases, with 12 bases between. Looked up from germline, CDR1 is LGHDT and CDR2 is YNNKEL (reference sequence). The CDR3 length is 15 residues. The CDR3 nucleotides are TGTGCCAGCAGCCAATTTACAGGGTACGGAAACACCATATATTTT. The encoded protein is CASSQFTGYGNTIYF.

This clone occurred once. The chain has TRBV5-4 and TRBJ1-1; 8 nucleotides align to TRBD1. Germline loops: CDR1 SGHNT, CDR2 YYREEE (reference sequence). The CDR3 covers 14 residues. With 2 bases clipped from V and 1 base from J, the junction kept 1 base outside the gene matches. This CDR3 reads CASSFQGANTEAFF. The CDR3 bases are TGTGCCAGCAGCTTTCAGGGGGCGAACACTGAAGCTTTCTTT.